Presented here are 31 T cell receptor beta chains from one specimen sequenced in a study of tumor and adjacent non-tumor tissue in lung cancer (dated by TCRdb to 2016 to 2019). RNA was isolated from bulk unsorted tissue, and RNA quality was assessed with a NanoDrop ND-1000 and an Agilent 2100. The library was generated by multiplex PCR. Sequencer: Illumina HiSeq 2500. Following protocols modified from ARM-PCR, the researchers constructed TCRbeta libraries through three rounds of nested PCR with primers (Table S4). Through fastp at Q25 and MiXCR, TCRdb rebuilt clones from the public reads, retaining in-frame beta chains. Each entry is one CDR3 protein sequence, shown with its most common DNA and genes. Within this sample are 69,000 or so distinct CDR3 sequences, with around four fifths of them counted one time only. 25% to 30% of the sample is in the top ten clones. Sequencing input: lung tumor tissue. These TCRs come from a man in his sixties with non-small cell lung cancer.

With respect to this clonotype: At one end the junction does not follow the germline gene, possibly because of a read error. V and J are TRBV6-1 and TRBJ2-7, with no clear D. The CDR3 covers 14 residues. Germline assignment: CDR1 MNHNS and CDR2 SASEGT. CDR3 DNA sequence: TGCGCCAGCAGTGAAGGCAGGTCTAGGCTCGAGCTGTACTTC. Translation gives CASSEGRSRLELYF.

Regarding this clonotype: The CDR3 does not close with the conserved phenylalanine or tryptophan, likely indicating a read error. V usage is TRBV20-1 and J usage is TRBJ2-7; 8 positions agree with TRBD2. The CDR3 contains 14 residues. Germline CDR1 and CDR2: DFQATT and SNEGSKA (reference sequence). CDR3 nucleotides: TGCAGTGCCACAAGCGGGAGCAGTTCCTACAAGCAGTACTTG. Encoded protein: CSATSGSSSYKQYL.

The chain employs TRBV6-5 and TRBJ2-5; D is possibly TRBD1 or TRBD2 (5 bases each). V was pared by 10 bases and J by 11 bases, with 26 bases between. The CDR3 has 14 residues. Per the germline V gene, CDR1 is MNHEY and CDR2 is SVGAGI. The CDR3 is CAKSPSRGKEKQYF. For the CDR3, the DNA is TGTGCCAAAAGCCCGTCCCGGGGCAAAGAGAAACAGTACTTC.

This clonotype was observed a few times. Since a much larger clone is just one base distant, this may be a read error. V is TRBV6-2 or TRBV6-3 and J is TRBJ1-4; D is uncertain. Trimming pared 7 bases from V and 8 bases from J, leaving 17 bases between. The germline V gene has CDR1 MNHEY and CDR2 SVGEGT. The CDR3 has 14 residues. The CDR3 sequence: CASNRRPGGEKLFF. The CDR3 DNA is TGTGCCAGCAATCGCAGGCCCGGCGGCGAAAAACTGTTTTTT.

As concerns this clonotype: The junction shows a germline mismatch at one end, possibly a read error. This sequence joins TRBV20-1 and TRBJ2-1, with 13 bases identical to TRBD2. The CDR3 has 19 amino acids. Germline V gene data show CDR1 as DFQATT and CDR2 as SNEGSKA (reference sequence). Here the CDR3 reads CSVSKPGLAGVRVYYEQFF. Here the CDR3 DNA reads TGCAGTGTTAGTAAGCCCGGACTAGCGGGAGTGAGGGTCTACTATGAGCAGTTCTTC.

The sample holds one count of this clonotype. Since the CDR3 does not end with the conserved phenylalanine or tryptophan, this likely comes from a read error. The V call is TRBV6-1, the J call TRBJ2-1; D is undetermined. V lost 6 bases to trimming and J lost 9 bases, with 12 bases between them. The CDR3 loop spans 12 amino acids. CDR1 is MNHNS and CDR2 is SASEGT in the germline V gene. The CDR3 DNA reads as TGTGCCAGCAGCTCTACAAGGACTGAGCAGTTCATC. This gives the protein CASSSTRTEQFI.

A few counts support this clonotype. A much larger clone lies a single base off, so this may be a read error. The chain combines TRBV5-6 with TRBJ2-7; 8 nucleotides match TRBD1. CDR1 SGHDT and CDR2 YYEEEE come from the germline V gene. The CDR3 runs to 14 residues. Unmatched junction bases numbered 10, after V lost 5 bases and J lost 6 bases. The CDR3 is CASRKRTGMGEQYF. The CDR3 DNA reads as TGTGCCAGCAGGAAAAGGACAGGGATGGGCGAGCAGTACTTC.

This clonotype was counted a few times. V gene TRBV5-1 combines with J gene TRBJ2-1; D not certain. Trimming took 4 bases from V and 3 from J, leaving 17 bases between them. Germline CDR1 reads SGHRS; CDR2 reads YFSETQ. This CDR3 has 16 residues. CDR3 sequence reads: CASSPSLAPGYNEQFF. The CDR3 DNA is TGCGCCAGCAGCCCGTCTTTGGCCCCGGGCTACAATGAGCAGTTCTTC.

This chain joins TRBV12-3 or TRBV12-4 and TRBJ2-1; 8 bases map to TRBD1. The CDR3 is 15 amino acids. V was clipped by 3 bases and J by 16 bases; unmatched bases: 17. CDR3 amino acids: CASSFRQGAYNVQFF. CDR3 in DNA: TGTGCCAGCAGTTTTCGGCAGGGGGCCTACAATGTGCAATTCTTC.

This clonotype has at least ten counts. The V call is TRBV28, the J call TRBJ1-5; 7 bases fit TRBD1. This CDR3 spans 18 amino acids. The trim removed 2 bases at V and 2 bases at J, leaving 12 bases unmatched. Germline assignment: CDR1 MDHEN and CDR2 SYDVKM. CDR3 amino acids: CASSLGPAGGVGNQPQHF. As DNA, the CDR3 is TGTGCCAGCAGTTTAGGGCCGGCAGGGGGGGTGGGCAATCAGCCCCAGCATTTT.

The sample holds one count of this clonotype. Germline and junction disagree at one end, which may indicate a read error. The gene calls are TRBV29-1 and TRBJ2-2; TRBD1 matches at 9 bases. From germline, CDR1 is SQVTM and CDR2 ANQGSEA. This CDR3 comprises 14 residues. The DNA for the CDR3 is TGCAGAGGGCCGGGACAGGGACCTACCGGGGAGCTGCTTTTT. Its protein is CRGPGQGPTGELLF.

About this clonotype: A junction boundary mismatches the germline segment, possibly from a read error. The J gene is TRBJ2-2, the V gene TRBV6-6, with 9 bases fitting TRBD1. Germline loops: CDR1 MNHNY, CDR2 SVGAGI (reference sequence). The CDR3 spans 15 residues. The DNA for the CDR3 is TGTGCCAGCAGCTGGCCGGGACAGGGTCCCGGAGGGCTGTTATTT. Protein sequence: CASSWPGQGPGGLLF.

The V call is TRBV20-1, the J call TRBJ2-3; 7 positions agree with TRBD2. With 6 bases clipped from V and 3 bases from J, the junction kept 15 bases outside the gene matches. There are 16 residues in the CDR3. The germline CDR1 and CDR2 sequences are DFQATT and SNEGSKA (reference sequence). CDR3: CSAPTTGRAGTDTQYF. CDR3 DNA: TGCAGTGCCCCAACTACTGGGAGGGCCGGGACAGATACGCAGTATTTT.

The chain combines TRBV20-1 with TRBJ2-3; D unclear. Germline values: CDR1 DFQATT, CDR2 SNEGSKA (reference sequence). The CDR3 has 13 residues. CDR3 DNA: TGCATGGATAGATCGCTCAAAAAAGCTAAGAAGTATTTT. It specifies CMDRSLKKAKKYF.

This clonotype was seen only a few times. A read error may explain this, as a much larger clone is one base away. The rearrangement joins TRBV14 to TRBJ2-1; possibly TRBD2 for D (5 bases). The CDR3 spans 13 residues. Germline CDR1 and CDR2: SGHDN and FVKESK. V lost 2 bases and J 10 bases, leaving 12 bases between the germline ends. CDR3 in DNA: TGTGCCAGCAGCCAATGGACCGGGAAAGAGCAGTTCTTC. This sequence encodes CASSQWTGKEQFF.

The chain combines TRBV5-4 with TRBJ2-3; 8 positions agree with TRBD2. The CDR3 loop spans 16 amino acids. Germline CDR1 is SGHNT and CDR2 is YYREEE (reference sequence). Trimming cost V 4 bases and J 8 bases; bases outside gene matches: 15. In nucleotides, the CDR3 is TGTGCCAGCAGCCCCGTCGAGCGGGAGACGGGAGCTACGCAGTATTTT. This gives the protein CASSPVERETGATQYF.

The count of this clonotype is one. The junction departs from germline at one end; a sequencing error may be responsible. CDR3 protein: CNAIPEGTNGWTDTQYF. For the CDR3, the DNA is TGCAATGCTATCCCTGAGGGGACTAACGGGTGGACAGATACACAGTATTTT. The chain links TRBV20-1 to TRBJ2-3; perhaps TRBD2 as D (7 bases). The CDR3 totals 17 residues. Germline V CDR1 and CDR2: DFQATT, SNEGSKA (reference sequence).

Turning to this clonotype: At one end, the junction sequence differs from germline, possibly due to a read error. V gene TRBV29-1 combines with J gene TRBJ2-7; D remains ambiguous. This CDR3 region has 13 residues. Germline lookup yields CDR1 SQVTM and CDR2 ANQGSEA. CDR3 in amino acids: CSARNNGNYEKYF. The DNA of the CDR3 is TGCAGCGCCCGGAATAATGGCAACTACGAGAAGTACTTC.

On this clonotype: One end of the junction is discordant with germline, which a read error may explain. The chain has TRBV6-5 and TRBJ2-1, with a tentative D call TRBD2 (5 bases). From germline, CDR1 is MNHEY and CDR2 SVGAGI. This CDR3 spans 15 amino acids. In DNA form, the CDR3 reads TGTGCCAGCTGTTACTCGAGGCGCAGCGGCAATGAGGAGTTCTTC. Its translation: CASCYSRRSGNEEFF.

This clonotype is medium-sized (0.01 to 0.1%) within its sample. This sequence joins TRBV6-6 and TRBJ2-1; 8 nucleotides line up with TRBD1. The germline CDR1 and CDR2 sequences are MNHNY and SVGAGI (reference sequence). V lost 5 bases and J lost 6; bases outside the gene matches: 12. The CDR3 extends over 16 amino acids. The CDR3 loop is CASSPKDRAYSNEQFF. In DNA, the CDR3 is TGTGCCAGCAGTCCCAAGGACAGGGCGTATAGCAATGAGCAGTTCTTC.

The CDR3 region is CSVEGRRSGETQYF. CDR3 bases: TGCAGCGTTGAGGGCAGGCGCTCGGGAGAGACCCAGTACTTC. This chain connects TRBV29-1 to TRBJ2-5; D is ambiguous. CDR3 length: 14 amino acids. The V gene's germline CDR1 is SQVTM and CDR2 ANQGSEA. V lost 3 bases and J lost 4, with 15 bases in between.

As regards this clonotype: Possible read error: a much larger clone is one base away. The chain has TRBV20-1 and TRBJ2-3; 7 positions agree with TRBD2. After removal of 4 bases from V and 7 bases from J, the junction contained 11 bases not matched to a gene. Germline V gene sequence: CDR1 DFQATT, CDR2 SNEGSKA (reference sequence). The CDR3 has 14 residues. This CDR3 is CSAKIAGAGNTQYF. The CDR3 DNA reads TGCAGTGCTAAGATAGCGGGCGCGGGAAATACGCAGTATTTT.

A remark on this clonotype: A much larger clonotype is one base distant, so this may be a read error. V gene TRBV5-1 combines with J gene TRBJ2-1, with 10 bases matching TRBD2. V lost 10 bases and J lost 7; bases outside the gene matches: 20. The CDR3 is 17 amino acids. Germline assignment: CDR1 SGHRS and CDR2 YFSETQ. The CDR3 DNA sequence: TGCGCCTGCGCTAACTCGCGAGCGGGAGGGCCGAGGAATGAGCAGTTCTTC. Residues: CACANSRAGGPRNEQFF.

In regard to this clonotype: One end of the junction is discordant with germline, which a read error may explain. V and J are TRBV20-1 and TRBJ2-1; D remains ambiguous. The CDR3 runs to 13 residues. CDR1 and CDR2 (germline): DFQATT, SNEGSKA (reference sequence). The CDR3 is CSPRDSPYNEQFF. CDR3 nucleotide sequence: TGCAGTCCTAGAGATTCGCCTTACAATGAGCAGTTCTTC.

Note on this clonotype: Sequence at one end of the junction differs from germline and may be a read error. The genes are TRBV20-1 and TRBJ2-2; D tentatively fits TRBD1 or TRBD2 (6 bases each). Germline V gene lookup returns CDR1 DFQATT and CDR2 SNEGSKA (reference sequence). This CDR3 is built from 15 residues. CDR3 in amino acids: CSARRGTSNTREPFF. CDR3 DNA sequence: TGCAGTGCTCGAAGAGGGACATCAAACACCCGGGAGCCGTTTTTT.

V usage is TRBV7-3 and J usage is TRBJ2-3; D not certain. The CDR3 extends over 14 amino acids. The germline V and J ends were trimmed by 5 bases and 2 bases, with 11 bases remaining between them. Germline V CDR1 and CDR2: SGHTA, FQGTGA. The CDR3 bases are TGTGCCAGCAGCCCCACTCCTGCCACAGATACGCAGTATTTT. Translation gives CASSPTPATDTQYF.

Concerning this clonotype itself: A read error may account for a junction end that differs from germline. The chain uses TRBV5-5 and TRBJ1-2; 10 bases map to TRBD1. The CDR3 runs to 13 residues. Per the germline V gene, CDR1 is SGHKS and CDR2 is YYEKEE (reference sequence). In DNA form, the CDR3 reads TGTGCCGGCAGCTTAGGACAGGGGGTCAACTACACCTTC. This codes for CAGSLGQGVNYTF.

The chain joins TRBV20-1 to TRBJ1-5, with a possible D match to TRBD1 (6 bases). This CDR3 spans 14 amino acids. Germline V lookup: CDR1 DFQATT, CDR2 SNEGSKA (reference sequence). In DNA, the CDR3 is TGCAATGATAGAGAGGGGGTGCGGAATCAGCCCCAGCATTTT. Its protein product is CNDREGVRNQPQHF.

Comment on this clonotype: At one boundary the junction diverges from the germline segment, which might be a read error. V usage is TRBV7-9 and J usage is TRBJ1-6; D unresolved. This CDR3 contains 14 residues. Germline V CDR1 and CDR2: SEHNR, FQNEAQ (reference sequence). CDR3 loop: CASSLGGDHTPLPF. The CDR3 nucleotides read TGTGCCAGCAGTTTAGGCGGCGACCACACACCCCTCCCCTTT.

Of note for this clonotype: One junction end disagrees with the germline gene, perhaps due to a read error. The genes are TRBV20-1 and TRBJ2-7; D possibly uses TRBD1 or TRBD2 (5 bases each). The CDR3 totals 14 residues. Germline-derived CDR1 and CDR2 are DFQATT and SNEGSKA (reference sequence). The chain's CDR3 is CSADPGTRSCEQYF. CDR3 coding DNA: TGCAGTGCTGACCCAGGGACCCGCTCCTGCGAGCAGTACTTC.

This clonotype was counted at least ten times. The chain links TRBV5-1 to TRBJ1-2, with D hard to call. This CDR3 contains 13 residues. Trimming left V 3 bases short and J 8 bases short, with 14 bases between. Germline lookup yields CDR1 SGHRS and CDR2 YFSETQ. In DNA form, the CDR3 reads TGCGCCAGCAGCTCGACTCAATTATTCGGCTACACCTTC. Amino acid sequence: CASSSTQLFGYTF.